This T cell receptor (beta chain) was retrieved from a study of blood T cells in healthy people across ages (dated by TCRdb to between 2015 and 2017). About the full investigation: In model experiments, template switching captured about one uniquely barcoded TCR beta cDNA molecule for every two T cells. The study measured age-related changes in TCR beta repertoire diversity using deep sequencing normalized with unique cDNA molecular identifiers. The donors were divided into four age groups: young (average around 17 years), middle-aged (roughly 40), aged (approximately 62) and long-lived (about 79). To avoid experimental bias, donors of different ages were spread randomly across the sequencing lanes. Two additional independent replicas of 1 million unique cDNA reads from the same blood draw were analyzed for two donors (one aged 18 to 29 and one aged 80 or older). General conclusions and limits of the study: The percentage of naive T cells measured by flow cytometry correlated strongly with observed TCR beta diversity. Compared with the aged group, more naive CD4+ T cells, fewer expanded clones and increased TCR diversity were shown by the long-lived group, suggesting age selection. Since profiling was done on bulk unsorted PBMCs, naive and antigen-experienced compartments could not be conclusively compared. Because donor CMV infection status was unknown, age-related changes in expanded clonotypes were potentially confounded. As age increased, observed TCR beta diversity per million T cells dropped in a roughly linear way, and a significant reduction was already evident by age about 40. Estimates of total diversity from one million sequenced T cells were regarded as lower bounds and underestimates.

Measured from the cysteine to the phenylalanine, the CDR3 is 14 residues long. The DNA shown is the 42-base CDR3, in frame from base 1. V loses 2 bases, J loses 2 bases, and the germline ends lie 9 bases apart. Library prep was done by 5' RACE. TCRdb lists the instrument as Illumina HiSeq 2500. A second roughly 6 to 11 cycle PCR used a sample-barcoded 5' primer and a J-beta primer mix. A unique molecular identifier was introduced onto each TCR beta cDNA molecule by a template-switch 5' adaptor carrying 12 random nucleotides. Each sample yielded at least 2.5 million CDR3-containing paired-end reads. All of the RNA was converted into first-strand cDNA using the Mint cDNA synthesis kit, with a TRBC-specific oligonucleotide serving as the primer. After uracil-DNA glycosylase treatment, a first 18-cycle PCR used universal primers M1SS and BC2_uni_R on all cDNA. The study's processing was this. For normalization, 1 million high-quality reads were randomly selected from each sample, with every read carrying a distinct molecular identifier. Instead of being binned into consensus sequences, reads that shared molecular identifiers were thrown out. MiTCR, with a Q25 quality threshold and the strictest error-elimination algorithm, was used for CDR3 identification, clonotype clustering and error correction. A nonparametric unseen species model with Euler transformation was used to estimate lower-bound total TCR beta diversity. TCRdb's own reprocessing of the public reads used fastp at Q25 and MiXCR and kept productive beta chains. Records with the same CDR3 protein are collapsed into one entry carrying the most frequent genes and DNA. These V and J calls rely on TCRdb rather than the paper's analysis. The sample profile shows 650,000 to 1,000,000 distinct CDR3 sequences; under 40% of them were found once. The ten largest make up over 10% of the sample.

This clonotype came up a few times. Its specific antigen is unknown. Base qualities are not at hand, and no much larger clone is one base apart. Systemically healthy Caucasian individuals from Russia, over 30 in total and aged roughly 6 to 100 years, were included as donors. Approximately 9.3 milliliters of peripheral blood were collected from each donor into EDTA-treated Vacutainer tubes. Ficoll-Paque density-gradient centrifugation was used to isolate PBMCs, with at least 7 million per sample. Total RNA was extracted from PBMCs with Trizol reagent, with at least 5 micrograms obtained per sample. For every donor, flow cytometry on a PBMC aliquot measured the percentage of naive CD45RAhigh/CD27high T cells.

The material sequenced was blood. The rearranged segments are TRBV12-3 or TRBV12-4 and TRBJ1-2, with no confidently assigned D gene. The receptor was isolated from a young man in good health. The CDR3 in this case is CASSLSNQNYGYTF. The bases read TGTGCCAGCAGTTTATCAAACCAAAACTATGGCTACACCTTC.